This T cell receptor beta chain was recovered during a study of blood T cell repertoires in COVID-19 (dated by TCRdb to 2018 to 2021). Looking at the study overall: Collaborator samples came from the United States, Italy and Spain and covered acute and convalescent phases of COVID-19. The material from the prospective study consisted of cDNA or gDNA derived from T cells, B-cell-depleted T cells, or PBMCs. Deeply sampled blood TCRbeta repertoires from subjects exposed to, actively infected with, or recovered from COVID-19 were included in the dataset. The repertoires were released in a freely available public database meant as a resource for research on the immune response to SARS-CoV-2. Samples came from the ongoing ImmuneRACE study (first 160 participants) plus 1,254 subjects from 6 global collaborators. A de-identified subject ID, COVID-19 status, age in years and sex were almost always included in the sample metadata. Where available, HLA class I and class II types were obtained from metadata supplied by the sample provider rather than from assay-based typing.

Concerning this clone: Its antigen is still unknown. No per-base quality is available; no much larger clone lies one base away.

Whole blood was collected in K2EDTA tubes by collaborating institutions according to the institutions' own protocols. For TCRbeta analysis, collaborators shipped samples in one of three forms: frozen whole blood, isolated PBMCs, or DNA extracted from either of those sample types. TCRbeta CDR3 regions were amplified from genomic DNA by means of the immunoSEQ Assay, a bias-controlled multiplex PCR. In the authors' own workflow: The number of nucleated cells in each sample was estimated from the amplification of reference gene primers within the assay. Sequence reads were collapsed and filtered to measure the absolute abundance of every unique TCRbeta CDR3 rearrangement. Productive Simpson clonality was computed per sample as the square root of Simpson's diversity index over productive rearrangements. TCRdb stores this immuneACCESS table with in-frame sequences only. Part of the clones is absent; in the studies checked, under half of the shortfall reflects unresolved V genes, and no reason is known for the rest. The DNA was the basis for D and trimming; V, J and clone size are from that table. The sample table lists around 150,000 clones, approximately 80% of them with a count of one. The top ten constitute about 5% of the sample.

The germline V gene encodes CDR1 SGHTS and CDR2 YDEGEE. The cysteine opens and the phenylalanine closes a CDR3 of 12 amino acids. The retained sequence is limited to the CDR3, 36 bases, with the frame set at the first base. V loses 1 base, J loses 7 bases, and the germline ends lie 8 bases apart. What the research found in general, with its limitations: Clinical and demographic metadata were provided uncurated, with the amount varying by source and participant.

Sequenced input: peripheral blood. In this chain, TRBV5-8 is recombined with TRBJ1-2, with no reliable assignment of the D segment. The sequence was obtained from a woman aged 45-60 years with acute or convalescent COVID-19. The nucleotides read TGTGCCAGCAGCTTGAACCAGGCTGGCTACACCTTC. It translates to CASSLNQAGYTF.